The T cell receptor beta chain under discussion was sequenced for a study of blood T cell repertoires in COVID-19. On the study more broadly: PBMCs, B-cell-depleted T cells, or T cells were the source of the cDNA or gDNA that made up the material.

Participants reported their clinical history, and cohort assignment relied on those reports. This CDR3 has 15 amino acids. The germline V gene has CDR1 KGHSH and CDR2 LQKENI. Unmatched junction bases numbered 6, after V lost 6 bases and J lost 3 bases. Profiling relied on immunoSEQ multiplex PCR, and the TCRdb table lists in-frame clones only, not all of them. The sample shows some 300,000 clones, 85% to 90% of them seen only once. Sequencing was carried out using PBMCs or T cells enriched from blood (not recorded which). The chain employs TRBV18 and TRBJ2-3, with TRBD1 matching over 10 bases. This sequence was found in a young woman who had recovered from COVID-19. The CDR3: CASSQTGGETDTQYF. For the CDR3, the DNA is TGTGCCAGCTCCCAGACAGGGGGCGAAACAGATACGCAGTATTTT.